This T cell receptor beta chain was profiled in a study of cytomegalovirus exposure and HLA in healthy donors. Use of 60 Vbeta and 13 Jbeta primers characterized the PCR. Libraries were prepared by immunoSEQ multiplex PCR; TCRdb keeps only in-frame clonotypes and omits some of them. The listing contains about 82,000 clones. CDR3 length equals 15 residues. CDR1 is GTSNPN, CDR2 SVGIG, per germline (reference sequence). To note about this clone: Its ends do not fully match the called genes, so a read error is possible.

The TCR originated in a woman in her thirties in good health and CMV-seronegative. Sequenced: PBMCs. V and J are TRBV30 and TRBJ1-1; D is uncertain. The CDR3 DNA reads TGTGCCGGGAGTGTACGAGGAATTATGAACACTGAAGCTTTCTTT. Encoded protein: CAGSVRGIMNTEAFF.